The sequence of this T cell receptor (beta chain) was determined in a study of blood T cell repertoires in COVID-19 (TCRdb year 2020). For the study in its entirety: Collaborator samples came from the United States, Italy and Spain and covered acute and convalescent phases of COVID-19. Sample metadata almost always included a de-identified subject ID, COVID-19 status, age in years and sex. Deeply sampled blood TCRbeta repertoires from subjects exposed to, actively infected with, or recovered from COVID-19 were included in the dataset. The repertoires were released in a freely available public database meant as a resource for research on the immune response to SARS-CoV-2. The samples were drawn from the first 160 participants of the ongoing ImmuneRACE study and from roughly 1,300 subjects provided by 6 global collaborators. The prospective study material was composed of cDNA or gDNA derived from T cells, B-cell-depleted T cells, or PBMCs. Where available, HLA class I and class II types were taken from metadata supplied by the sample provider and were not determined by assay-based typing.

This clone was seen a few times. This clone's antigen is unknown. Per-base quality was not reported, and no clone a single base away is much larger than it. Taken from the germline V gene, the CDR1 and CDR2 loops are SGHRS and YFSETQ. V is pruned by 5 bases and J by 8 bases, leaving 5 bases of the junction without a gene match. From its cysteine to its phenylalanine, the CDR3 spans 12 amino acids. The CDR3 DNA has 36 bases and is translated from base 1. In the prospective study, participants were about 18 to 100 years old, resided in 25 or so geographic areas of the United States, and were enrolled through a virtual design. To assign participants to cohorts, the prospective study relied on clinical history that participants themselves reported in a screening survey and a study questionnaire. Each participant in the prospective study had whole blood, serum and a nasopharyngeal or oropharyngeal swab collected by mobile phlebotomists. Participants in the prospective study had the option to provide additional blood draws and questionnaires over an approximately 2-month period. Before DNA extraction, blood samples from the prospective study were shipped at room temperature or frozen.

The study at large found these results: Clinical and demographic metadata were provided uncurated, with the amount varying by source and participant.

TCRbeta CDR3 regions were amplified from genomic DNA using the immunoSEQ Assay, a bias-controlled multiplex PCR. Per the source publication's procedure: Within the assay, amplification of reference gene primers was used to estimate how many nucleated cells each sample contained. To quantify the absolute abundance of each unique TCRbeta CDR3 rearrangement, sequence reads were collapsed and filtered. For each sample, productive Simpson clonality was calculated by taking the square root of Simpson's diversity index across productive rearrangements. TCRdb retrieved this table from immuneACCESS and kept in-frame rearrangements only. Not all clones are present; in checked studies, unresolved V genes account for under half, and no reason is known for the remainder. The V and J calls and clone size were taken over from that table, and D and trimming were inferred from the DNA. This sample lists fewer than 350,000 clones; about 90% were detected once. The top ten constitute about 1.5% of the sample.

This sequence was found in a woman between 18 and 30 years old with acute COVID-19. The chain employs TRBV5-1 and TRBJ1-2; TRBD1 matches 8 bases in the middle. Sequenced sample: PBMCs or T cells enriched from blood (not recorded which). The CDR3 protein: CASRPTGGGYTF. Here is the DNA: TGCGCCAGCAGACCCACAGGGGGAGGCTACACCTTC.